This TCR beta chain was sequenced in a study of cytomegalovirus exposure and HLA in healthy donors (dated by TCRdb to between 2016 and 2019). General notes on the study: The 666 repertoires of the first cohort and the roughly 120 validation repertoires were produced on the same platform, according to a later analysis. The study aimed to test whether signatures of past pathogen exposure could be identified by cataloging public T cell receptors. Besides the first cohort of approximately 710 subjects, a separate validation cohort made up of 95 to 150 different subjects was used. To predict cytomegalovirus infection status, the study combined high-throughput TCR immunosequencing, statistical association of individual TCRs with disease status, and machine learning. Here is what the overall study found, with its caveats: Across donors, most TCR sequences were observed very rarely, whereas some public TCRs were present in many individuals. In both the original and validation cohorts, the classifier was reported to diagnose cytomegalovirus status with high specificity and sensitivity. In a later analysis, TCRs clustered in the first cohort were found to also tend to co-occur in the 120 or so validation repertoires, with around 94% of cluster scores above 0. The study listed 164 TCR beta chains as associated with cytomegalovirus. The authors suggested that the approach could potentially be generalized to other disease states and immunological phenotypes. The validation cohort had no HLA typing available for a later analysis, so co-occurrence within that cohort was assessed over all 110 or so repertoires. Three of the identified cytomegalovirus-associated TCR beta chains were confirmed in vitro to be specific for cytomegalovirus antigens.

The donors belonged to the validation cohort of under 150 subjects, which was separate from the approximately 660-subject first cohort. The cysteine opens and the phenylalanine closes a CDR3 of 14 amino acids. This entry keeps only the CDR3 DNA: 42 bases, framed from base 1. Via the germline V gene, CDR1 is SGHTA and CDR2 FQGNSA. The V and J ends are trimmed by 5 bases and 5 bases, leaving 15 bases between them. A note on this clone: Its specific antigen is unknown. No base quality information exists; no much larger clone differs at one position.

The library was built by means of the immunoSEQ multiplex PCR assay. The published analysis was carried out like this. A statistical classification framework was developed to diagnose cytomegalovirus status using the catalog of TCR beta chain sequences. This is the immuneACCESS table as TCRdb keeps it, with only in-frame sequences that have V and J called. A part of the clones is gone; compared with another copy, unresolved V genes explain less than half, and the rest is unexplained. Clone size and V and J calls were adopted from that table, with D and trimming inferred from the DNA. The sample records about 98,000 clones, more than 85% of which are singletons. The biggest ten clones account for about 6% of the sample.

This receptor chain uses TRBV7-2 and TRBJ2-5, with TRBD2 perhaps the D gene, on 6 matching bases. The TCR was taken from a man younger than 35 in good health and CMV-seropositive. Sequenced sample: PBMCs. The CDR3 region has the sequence CASSGGTAGETQYF. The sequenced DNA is TGTGCCAGCAGCGGCGGGACGGCGGGGGAGACCCAGTACTTC.